This TCR beta chain was observed in a study of T cell responses to AZD1222 COVID-19 vaccine. Turning to the study itself: Analysis merged second doses at about 4 or about 12 weeks.

Germline CDR1 is SGDLS and CDR2 is YYNGEE. V lost 6 bases and J 4 bases, leaving 13 bases between the germline ends. The length of the CDR3 is 14 residues. For this clone: Its antigen is as yet unknown.

General study points: A mostly white British donor set with more females was recruited, and clonal diversity was possibly underestimated. Nearly half of spike-specific TCRs reportedly go after variant regions that carry no mutations. Only 6 or 7 people who got AZD1222 tested seropositive at baseline.

The data were produced by immunoSEQ multiplex PCR, yet TCRdb's version contains in-frame clones alone and is incomplete. This sample carries fewer than 200,000 clones, approximately 92% of them seen once, and the ten largest clones take 1.6%. This TCR was sampled from an adult in good health. This specimen consisted of peripheral blood, obtained on day 0 of AZD1222 vaccination. The chain uses TRBV9 and TRBJ2-2; the D is unclear. CDR3 DNA: TGTGCCAGCATGGGTGACGGGCCCACCGGGGAGCTGTTTTTT. Its translation is CASMGDGPTGELFF.